These 5 T cell receptor beta chains were all obtained from the same sample, sequenced in a study of naive and memory T cell subsets. Two oligonucleotides, mixed equimolar, formed the beta constant-region primer covering TRBC1 and TRBC2. TCRdb re-called the UMI-ligation and nested PCR reads through MiXCR, storing one row per CDR3 protein. The table shows tens of thousands of distinct CDR3 sequences, with around 13% occurring only once. Specimen: central memory CD4+ T cells from blood. These TCRs come from a human donor in good health.

The V call is TRBV11-2, the J call TRBJ1-1; no clear D. Germline assignment: CDR1 SGHAT and CDR2 FQNNGV. This CDR3 region has 15 residues. Trimming cost V 1 base and J 3 bases, with 12 bases left between them. The CDR3 here is CASSLGVGGYTEAFF. The CDR3, as DNA: TGTGCCAGCAGCTTAGGGGTCGGCGGGTACACTGAAGCTTTCTTT.

This clonotype has ten or more counts. V usage is TRBV24-1 and J usage is TRBJ2-3, with 8 bases lining up with TRBD2. The length of the CDR3 is 15 residues. The germline gives CDR1 KGHDR, CDR2 SFDVKD. Trimming cost V 4 bases and J 3 bases; bases outside gene matches: 5. This CDR3 is CATSDDSGKTDTQYF. The CDR3 DNA reads TGTGCCACCAGTGACGATAGCGGGAAGACAGATACGCAGTATTTT.

This clonotype has a count of ten or more. V usage is TRBV3-1 and J usage is TRBJ2-5; 7 nucleotides match TRBD2. This CDR3 spans 13 amino acids. With 4 bases clipped from V and 5 bases from J, the junction kept 4 bases outside the gene matches. Germline-derived CDR1 and CDR2 are LGHDT and YNNKEL (reference sequence). DNA of the CDR3: TGTGCCAGCAGCCCCGGACTAGTGGAGACCCAGTACTTC. Its translation is CASSPGLVETQYF.

Many counts were recorded for this clonotype. CDR3 DNA sequence: TGCAGTGCTGTAGCGGGAGGGCCCACAGATACGCAGTATTTT. Its translation: CSAVAGGPTDTQYF. This chain links TRBV20-1 with TRBJ2-3, with 11 bases that match TRBD2. Germline trimming cut 5 bases from V and 2 bases from J; bases unmatched to any gene: 3. The germline gives CDR1 DFQATT, CDR2 SNEGSKA (reference sequence). The CDR3 is 14 residues long.

The chain carries TRBV12-3 or TRBV12-4 and TRBJ2-3; the D is unclear. This CDR3 comprises 15 residues. Trimming left V 2 bases short and J 0 bases short, with 9 bases between. This chain's CDR3 is CASSLWLSSTDTQYF. The DNA of the CDR3 is TGTGCCAGCAGTTTATGGCTTTCTAGCACAGATACGCAGTATTTT.